This TCR beta chain was retrieved from a study of T cells in Graves' hyperthyroidism and ophthalmopathy. Whole-study findings and limits: Blood also contained most expanded thyroid clonotypes above 0.001.

CDR3 size: 16 residues. Trimming at V came to 5 bases and at J to 6 bases, leaving 11 bases not matched to a gene. Germline V lookup: CDR1 SGHTA, CDR2 FQGNSA. TCR beta CDR3 regions were amplified from RNA transcripts. The study used the HTBI primer set for a first-round RT-PCR of the TCR CDR3. TCRdb called the multiplex PCR reads again in MiXCR, with one record for every CDR3 protein. The sample shows about 350,000 distinct CDR3 sequences, approximately 13% of them seen only once. In its sample, this clonotype was seen once. No antigen is known for it. The chain links TRBV7-2 to TRBJ2-3; 10 bases line up with TRBD1. The sample was blood. The TCR originated in a woman aged 30 to 39 with Graves' hyperthyroidism. This chain's CDR3 is CASSGRQGAFWDTQYF. In DNA form, the CDR3 reads TGTGCCAGCAGCGGGAGACAGGGGGCTTTTTGGGATACGCAGTATTTT.